This TCR beta chain derives from a study of cytomegalovirus exposure and HLA in healthy donors. Study-wide results and caveats: In an earlier analysis, in some 540 donors, most V segments appeared productive either ~87% or ~30% of the time.

From germline, CDR1 is SGHDN and CDR2 FVKESK. This CDR3 spans 14 amino acids. V dropped 4 bases and J dropped 7 bases, with 11 bases sitting between them. PCR was performed using 60 Vbeta and 13 Jbeta primers. Here immunoSEQ multiplex PCR was the method, and the copy in TCRdb shows in-frame clones only, minus some. The data contain around 150,000 clones, just over 70% of them singletons. Each donor's status was that of a healthy bone marrow donor. A remark on this clone: The antigen is unknown.

This receptor was obtained from a man aged 18-30 years in good health and CMV-seropositive. Sequencing was done on a sample of PBMCs. The chain combines TRBV14 with TRBJ1-6; D is undetermined. CDR3 in DNA: TGTGCCAGCAGCCTCGGTCCTCTAAATTCACCCCTCCACTTT. This sequence encodes CASSLGPLNSPLHF. The complete variable domain, with remaining parts taken from reference TRBV14 and TRBJ1-6, reads EAGVTQFPSHSVIEKGQTVTLRCDPISGHDNLYWYRRVMGKEIKFLLHFVKESKQDESGMPNNRFLAERTGGTYSTLKVQPAELEDSGVYFCASSLGPLNSPLHFGNGTRLTVT.